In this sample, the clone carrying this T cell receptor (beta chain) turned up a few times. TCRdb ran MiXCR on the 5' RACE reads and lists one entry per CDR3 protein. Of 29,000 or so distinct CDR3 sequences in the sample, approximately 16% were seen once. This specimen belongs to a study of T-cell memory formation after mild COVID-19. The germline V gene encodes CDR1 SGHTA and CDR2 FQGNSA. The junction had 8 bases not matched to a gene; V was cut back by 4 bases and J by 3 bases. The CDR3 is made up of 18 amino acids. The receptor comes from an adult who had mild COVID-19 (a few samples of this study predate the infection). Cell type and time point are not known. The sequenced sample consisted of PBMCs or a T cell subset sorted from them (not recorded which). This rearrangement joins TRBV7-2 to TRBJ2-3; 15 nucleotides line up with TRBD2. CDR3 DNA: TGTGCCAGCAGCTCCGGACTAGCGGGAGGGCCGTGGACAGATACGCAGTATTTT. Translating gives CASSSGLAGGPWTDTQYF.